These 2 T cell receptor beta chains came from one sample sequenced in a study of T cell responses to AZD1222 COVID-19 vaccine. The method was immunoSEQ multiplex PCR; TCRdb's version includes in-frame clones alone and lacks a portion of them. In the table there are about 130,000 clones, about 94% of which are singletons. The sample here was peripheral blood, taken on day 0 of AZD1222 vaccination. The receptors originated from an adult in good health.

This clone was observed a single time. The chain couples TRBV14 to TRBJ2-7; a weak D match, TRBD2 (6 bases). CDR1 and CDR2 (germline): SGHDN, FVKESK. Trimming left V 4 bases short and J 2 bases short, with 12 bases between. This CDR3 is 14 amino acids long. In DNA, the CDR3 is TGTGCCAGCAGCCCAACGGGGGTTCCCTACGAGCAGTACTTC. Amino acids: CASSPTGVPYEQYF.

The chain links TRBV30 to TRBJ1-1, with 9 bases aligning to TRBD1. Germline V CDR1 and CDR2: GTSNPN, SVGIG (reference sequence). V gave up 3 bases and J gave up 5 bases; unmatched junction bases: 7. This CDR3 contains 14 residues. The CDR3 DNA reads as TGTGCCTGGAGCATACAGGGGGCCAGTACTGAAGCTTTCTTT. Translated, it gives CAWSIQGASTEAFF. The full variable domain, completed using reference TRBV30 and TRBJ1-1, is SQTIHQWPATLVQPVGSPLSLECTVEGTSNPNLYWYRQAAGRGLQLLFYSVGIGQISSEVPQNLSASRPQDRQFILSSKKLLLSDSGFYLCAWSIQGASTEAFFGQGTRLTVV.